The 25 T cell receptor beta chains reported below all come from one sample, sequenced in a study of technical replicates of blood from several donors. Clones were read by immunoSEQ multiplex PCR, and TCRdb kept only the in-frame ones, dropping some. The table has around 79,000 clones, around 94% seen once. The sample comprised T cells isolated from PBMCs. All receptors come from a human donor in good health.

CDR3 sequence: CASSEILSQPQHF. The CDR3 nucleotides read TGTGCCAGCAGTGAAATTCTGTCTCAGCCCCAGCATTTT. The chain joins TRBV6-1 to TRBJ1-5, with unresolved D. This CDR3 is 13 amino acids long. Trimming removed 2 bases from V and 6 bases from J, with 8 bases in between. Germline V CDR1 and CDR2: MNHNS, SASEGT.

This clone was counted once. This chain links TRBV19 with TRBJ2-1, with TRBD2 identical over 12 bases. Germline V gives CDR1 LNHDA, CDR2 SQIVND (reference sequence). J was trimmed by 4 bases and V by 5 bases; bases with no gene match: 6. This CDR3 is 16 amino acids long. The CDR3 reads CASSLASGGVYNEQFF. The CDR3 coding sequence is TGTGCCAGTAGTTTGGCTAGCGGGGGGGTATACAATGAGCAGTTCTTC.

The rearrangement uses TRBV6-5 and TRBJ2-1, with TRBD2 matching 9 bases. With 2 bases clipped from V and 8 bases from J, the junction kept 7 bases outside the gene matches. Germline V gene sequence: CDR1 MNHEY, CDR2 SVGAGI. The length of the CDR3 is 15 residues. The CDR3 DNA follows: TGTGCCAGCAGTTACCATCGCGGGGGGGCAGATGAGCAGTTCTTC. Amino acid sequence: CASSYHRGGADEQFF.

The chain uses TRBV5-1 and TRBJ2-7; 7 bases are a match to TRBD1. This CDR3 is 16 amino acids long. In germline, CDR1 is SGHRS, CDR2 YFSETQ. V was clipped by 1 base and J by 5 bases; unmatched bases: 12. The CDR3 nucleotides read TGCGCCAGCAGCTTGAACCGGAGGACGACAGGGAACGAGCAGTACTTC. This encodes CASSLNRRTTGNEQYF.

This sequence joins TRBV5-4 and TRBJ2-7, with TRBD2 matching 7 bases. CDR1 and CDR2 from the germline V gene are SGHNT and YYREEE (reference sequence). This CDR3 spans 14 amino acids. J gave up 6 bases and V 0 bases, and 6 bases lay outside the gene matches. The CDR3, as DNA: TGTGCCAGCAGCTTGGAAGCGGGACCCCTCGAGCAGTACTTC. It encodes CASSLEAGPLEQYF.

This clone was picked up a small number of times. The chain carries TRBV14 and TRBJ2-2; D uncertain. The CDR3 sequence is 13 residues long. Trimming stripped 4 bases from V and 2 bases from J, with 5 bases between. Germline loops: CDR1 SGHDN, CDR2 FVKESK. For the CDR3, the DNA is TGTGCCAGCAGCCCGTTAAACACCGGGGAGCTGTTTTTT. Encoded protein: CASSPLNTGELFF.

The chain combines TRBV4-1 with TRBJ1-5; weak D call: TRBD1 (5 bases). Trimming pared 4 bases from V and 4 bases from J, leaving 11 bases between. The germline CDR1 and CDR2 sequences are MGHRA and YSYEKL. There are 14 residues in the CDR3. CDR3 bases: TGCGCCAGCAGCCGTGCGGGGCGAAATCAGCCCCAGCATTTT. As protein: CASSRAGRNQPQHF.

This clone was recorded once. V and J are TRBV5-1 and TRBJ2-5, with TRBD2 identical over 8 bases. CDR3 size: 15 residues. V shed 1 base, J shed 5 bases, and the junction held 7 bases outside the gene matches. The germline V gene encodes CDR1 SGHRS and CDR2 YFSETQ. The CDR3 reads CASSLTRGVGETQYF. CDR3 bases: TGCGCCAGCAGCTTGACGCGGGGGGTTGGGGAGACCCAGTACTTC.

The gene calls are TRBV5-1 and TRBJ2-5; possibly TRBD2 for D (6 bases). CDR1 is SGHRS and CDR2 is YFSETQ in the germline V gene. The CDR3 extends over 15 amino acids. Trimming stripped 1 base from V and 3 bases from J, with 13 bases between. Here the CDR3 reads CASSLSLAREETQYF. CDR3 DNA: TGCGCCAGCAGCTTGTCTCTAGCGAGGGAAGAGACCCAGTACTTC.

The chain has TRBV9 and TRBJ2-1; D is possibly TRBD2 (6 bases). CDR1 is SGDLS, CDR2 YYNGEE, per germline. The CDR3 covers 11 residues. The V end lost 3 bases, the J end lost 10 bases, and 8 bases lay between the germline ends. The CDR3 loop reads CASSDLAEQFF. CDR3 in DNA: TGTGCCAGCAGCGACCTAGCGGAGCAGTTCTTC.

The V gene is TRBV4-2, the J gene TRBJ2-2; possible D gene TRBD2, 6 bases. Per germline, CDR1 LGHNA and CDR2 YNFKEQ. This CDR3 region has 15 residues. With 4 bases removed from V and 4 bases from J, the gap between germline ends came to 13 bases. The CDR3 sequence is CASSRDLSSTGELFF. The CDR3 DNA follows: TGTGCCAGCAGCCGGGACTTGTCGAGCACCGGGGAGCTGTTTTTT.

V gene TRBV6-5 combines with J gene TRBJ1-6; 8 bases align to TRBD1. Germline V gene data show CDR1 as MNHEY and CDR2 as SVGAGI. Trimming at V came to 1 base and at J to 5 bases, leaving 4 bases not matched to a gene. The CDR3 totals 16 residues. The CDR3 here is CASSYFSGGDNSPLHF. Written as DNA, the CDR3 is TGTGCCAGCAGTTACTTCTCAGGGGGCGATAATTCACCCCTCCACTTT.

The chain carries TRBV27 and TRBJ2-7; TRBD1 agrees at 9 bases. This CDR3 comprises 14 residues. Per germline, CDR1 MNHEY and CDR2 SMNVEV (reference sequence). V gave up 6 bases and J gave up 1 base; unmatched junction bases: 4. CDR3 in DNA: TGTGCCAGCAGACCGGGACAGGGATCCTACGAGCAGTACTTC. Protein: CASRPGQGSYEQYF.

The V and J genes are TRBV5-6 and TRBJ2-1, with 11 bases fitting TRBD2. Unmatched junction bases numbered 7, after V lost 1 base and J lost 4 bases. The CDR3 spans 17 residues. Germline CDR1 reads SGHDT; CDR2 reads YYEEEE. The CDR3 coding sequence is TGTGCCAGCAGCTTGCTGCTAGCGGGGGGAACTTACAATGAGCAGTTCTTC. Translation gives CASSLLLAGGTYNEQFF.

This sequence joins TRBV4-1 and TRBJ1-4; 7 nucleotides agree with TRBD1. Germline trimming cut 0 bases from V and 8 bases from J; bases unmatched to any gene: 9. The CDR3 length is 16 residues. Germline lookup yields CDR1 MGHRA and CDR2 YSYEKL. The CDR3 coding sequence is TGCGCCAGCAGCCAAGATTGGGGACAGTTTCTGGAAAAACTGTTTTTT. Translated: CASSQDWGQFLEKLFF.

The CDR3 sequence is CASRGTGTSGYNEQFF. The CDR3 DNA reads TGTGCCAGTAGAGGGACCGGGACTAGCGGGTACAATGAGCAGTTCTTC. This chain uses TRBV19 with TRBJ2-1, with 12 bases matching TRBD2. The J segment lost 4 bases and the V segment lost 6 bases, leaving 7 bases of the junction unmatched. Germline CDR1 LNHDA, CDR2 SQIVND (reference sequence). The CDR3 spans 16 residues.

This clone was seen just once. The CDR3 region has the DNA TGTGCCGGCTACGGGACAGTAAAATACAATGAGCAGTTCTTC. Protein: CAGYGTVKYNEQFF. V usage is TRBV21-1 and J usage is TRBJ2-1; TRBD1 was called by the table and not checked on the DNA. TRBV21-1 represents a pseudogene. The CDR3 covers 14 residues.

This clone was observed a few times. V usage is TRBV5-6 and J usage is TRBJ1-1, with no clear D. Germline V gene data show CDR1 as SGHDT and CDR2 as YYEEEE. Trimming left V 1 base short and J 0 bases short, with 10 bases between. The CDR3 is 15 residues long. The CDR3 loop is CASSLFGKLNTEAFF. CDR3 coding DNA: TGTGCCAGCAGCTTGTTCGGGAAATTGAACACTGAAGCTTTCTTT. The variable domain in full, completed from reference TRBV5-6 and TRBJ1-1, reads DAGVTQSPTHLIKTRGQQVTLRCSPKSGHDTVSWYQQALGQGPQFIFQYYEEEERQRGNFPDRFSGHQFPNYSSELNVNALLLGDSALYLCASSLFGKLNTEAFFGQGTRLTVV.

The CDR3 sequence is CASSSNLGGTEAFF. CDR3 DNA sequence: TGTGCCAGCAGCTCCAACCTGGGAGGGACTGAAGCTTTCTTT. The chain links TRBV5-6 to TRBJ1-1, with D unresolved. CDR1 SGHDT and CDR2 YYEEEE come from the germline V gene. The V end was cut by 3 bases, the J end by 5 bases, with 14 bases between. The CDR3 spans 14 residues.

The J gene is TRBJ2-2, the V gene TRBV28; 9 nucleotides line up with TRBD2. Germline CDR1 is MDHEN and CDR2 is SYDVKM. The CDR3 is 17 residues long. V shed 8 bases, J shed 5 bases, and the junction held 15 bases outside the gene matches. CDR3 sequence (DNA): TGTGCCAGCCTATCCCCTCTAGCGGGACCGGCTACCGGGGAGCTGTTTTTT. It is translated as CASLSPLAGPATGELFF.

This chain links TRBV5-1 with TRBJ1-2, with no clear D. The CDR3 spans 14 residues. Germline V gene sequence: CDR1 SGHRS, CDR2 YFSETQ. Trimming removed 5 bases at V and 1 base at J, with 12 bases between. CDR3 sequence: CASSFSDFNYGYTF. CDR3 sequence (DNA): TGCGCCAGCAGTTTTTCAGATTTTAACTATGGCTACACCTTC. Filled out from reference TRBV5-1 and TRBJ1-2, the complete variable domain reads KAGVTQTPRYLIKTRGQQVTLSCSPISGHRSVSWYQQTPGQGLQFLFEYFSETQRNKGNFPGRFSGRQFSNSRSEMNVSTLELGDSALYLCASSFSDFNYGYTFGSGTRLTVV.

This chain uses TRBV18 with TRBJ1-1, with D perhaps matching TRBD1 (6 bases). Germline loops: CDR1 KGHSH, CDR2 LQKENI. V was cut by 3 bases and J by 9 bases, with 8 bases left in between. There are 11 residues in the CDR3. CDR3 sequence reads: CASSPGTQAFF. DNA of the CDR3: TGTGCCAGCTCACCTGGGACACAAGCTTTCTTT.

This sequence joins TRBV28 and TRBJ2-7; TRBD1 aligns across 7 bases. Trimming removed 6 bases from V and 0 bases from J; junction bases left unmatched: 5. The CDR3 extends over 14 amino acids. CDR1 and CDR2 from the germline V gene are MDHEN and SYDVKM. The CDR3, as DNA: TGTGCCAGCAGCCCGACAGGGCTCTCCTACGAGCAGTACTTC. It is translated as CASSPTGLSYEQYF.

This clone is medium-sized in the sample. V gene TRBV5-8 combines with J gene TRBJ1-3, with 8 bases aligning to TRBD1. V lost 5 bases, J lost 2 bases, and 12 bases stayed unmatched. CDR3 size: 17 residues. Germline values: CDR1 SGHTS, CDR2 YDEGEE. CDR3 bases: TGTGCCAGCAGTTTCGACAGGGGAAGCGGGACTGGAAACACCATATATTTT. Amino acid sequence: CASSFDRGSGTGNTIYF.

This clone was recorded at least ten times. This chain links TRBV28 with TRBJ1-4; D remains ambiguous. The CDR3 extends over 11 amino acids. Looked up from germline, CDR1 is MDHEN and CDR2 is SYDVKM. V was clipped by 8 bases and J by 11 bases, with 12 bases between them. The CDR3 DNA follows: TGTGCCAGCGGGTGGAACTACAAACTGTTTTTT. Its translation: CASGWNYKLFF. Supplemented by reference TRBV28 and TRBJ1-4, the full variable domain reads DVKVTQSSRYLVKRTGEKVFLECVQDMDHENMFWYRQDPGLGLRLIYFSYDVKMKEKGDIPEGYSVSREKKERFSLILESASTNQTSMYLCASGWNYKLFFGSGTQLSVL.